Listed below are T cell receptor beta chains from one sample, sequenced in a study of blood T cell repertoires in COVID-19. Only in-frame clones appear in the TCRdb table, and some are missing; sequencing was by immunoSEQ multiplex PCR. The sample yields more than 90,000 clones, around 80% seen once. The sample taken for sequencing was peripheral blood. Receptor source: a man between 50 and 59 years old with acute or convalescent COVID-19. The CDR3 runs from the conserved cysteine through the conserved F or W. D genes are given only for firm matches. A row's size may be missing; if present it is once, few, many or a size class.

clone size: .
D gene: .
J gene: TRBJ1-1
V gene: TRBV9
CDR3 DNA: TGTGCCAGCAGCGTAGAGGGACACTGGAACACTGAAGCTTTCTTT
CDR3 protein: CASSVEGHWNTEAFF

clone size: once
D gene: TRBD2
J gene: TRBJ2-3
V gene: TRBV27
CDR3 DNA: TGTGCCAGCAGCTTCCTAGCGGTGAGAACGCAGTATTTT
CDR3 protein: CASSFLAVRTQYF

clone size: few
D gene: TRBD1
J gene: TRBJ2-1
V gene: TRBV5-4
CDR3 DNA: TGTGCCAGCAGCTTGGGTGGGACAGGGGGCTCCTACAATGAGCAGTTCTTC
CDR3 protein: CASSLGGTGGSYNEQFF

clone size: .
D gene: TRBD1
J gene: TRBJ1-6
V gene: TRBV3-1/TRBV3-2
CDR3 DNA: TGTGCCAGCAGCCTTGGGGGGTGGACAGGGGTAAATTCACCCCTCCACTTT
CDR3 protein: CASSLGGWTGVNSPLHF

clone size: .
D gene: TRBD1
J gene: TRBJ1-1
V gene: TRBV9
CDR3 DNA: TGTGCCAGCAGCAGACTAGGGGGCGGTGAAGCTTTCTTT
CDR3 protein: CASSRLGGGEAFF

clone size: .
D gene: TRBD2
J gene: TRBJ2-1
V gene: TRBV7-9
CDR3 DNA: TGTGCCAGCAGCCCACGGCAGCGGGAGATGTTTGAGCAGTTCTTC
CDR3 protein: CASSPRQREMFEQFF

clone size: .
D gene: .
J gene: TRBJ2-7
V gene: TRBV6-5
CDR3 DNA: TGTGCCAGCAGCTACTCGGTGGGGCCAACCTACGAGCAGTACTTC
CDR3 protein: CASSYSVGPTYEQYF

clone size: .
D gene: TRBD2
J gene: TRBJ2-5
V gene: TRBV30
CDR3 DNA: TGTGCCTGGAGCGAGGGACTAGCGGGAGAGGGAGAGACCCAGTACTTC
CDR3 protein: CAWSEGLAGEGETQYF

clone size: .
D gene: .
J gene: TRBJ1-5
V gene: TRBV5-6
CDR3 DNA: TGTGCCAGCAGCTTGGAGGGGGAAAGTGGCAATCAGCCCCAGCATTTT
CDR3 protein: CASSLEGESGNQPQHF

clone size: .
D gene: .
J gene: TRBJ1-5
V gene: TRBV19
CDR3 DNA: TGTGCCAGTAGTATGGCTGGGAGAAGCAATCAGCCCCAGCATTTT
CDR3 protein: CASSMAGRSNQPQHF

clone size: .
D gene: .
J gene: TRBJ1-5
V gene: TRBV28
CDR3 DNA: TGTGCCAGCAGGGAGAGCAATCAGCCCCAGCATTTT
CDR3 protein: CASRESNQPQHF

clone size: .
D gene: TRBD1
J gene: TRBJ1-2
V gene: TRBV28
CDR3 DNA: TGTGCCAGCAGCCCGACAGGGGGCATCTATGGCTACACCTTC
CDR3 protein: CASSPTGGIYGYTF

clone size: .
D gene: .
J gene: TRBJ2-3
V gene: TRBV7-3
CDR3 DNA: TGTGCCAGCAGTTTGATTACAATGGCCCCCACAGATACGCAGTATTTT
CDR3 protein: CASSLITMAPTDTQYF

clone size: .
D gene: TRBD1
J gene: TRBJ2-7
V gene: TRBV5-1
CDR3 DNA: TGCGCCAGCAGCTTCGGGACAGGGGGCTACGAGCAGTACTTC
CDR3 protein: CASSFGTGGYEQYF

clone size: few
D gene: TRBD2
J gene: TRBJ2-3
V gene: TRBV27
CDR3 DNA: TGTGCCAGCAGGACAAGCGGGATTGTAACAGATACGCAGTATTTT
CDR3 protein: CASRTSGIVTDTQYF

clone size: once
D gene: TRBD2
J gene: TRBJ2-5
V gene: TRBV5-4
CDR3 DNA: TGTGCCAGCAGCTTGACTAGCGGGGGGACGGAGACCCAGTACTTC
CDR3 protein: CASSLTSGGTETQYF

clone size: .
D gene: .
J gene: TRBJ2-7
V gene: TRBV29-1
CDR3 DNA: TGCAGCGGAGGAGGGAAGGACGAGCAGTACTTC
CDR3 protein: CSGGGKDEQYF

clone size: .
D gene: TRBD1
J gene: TRBJ1-6
V gene: TRBV4-2
CDR3 DNA: TGTGCCAGCAGCCAAGGACTAGGGACAGACTCACCCCTCCACTTT
CDR3 protein: CASSQGLGTDSPLHF

clone size: .
D gene: .
J gene: TRBJ2-4
V gene: TRBV6-2/TRBV6-3
CDR3 DNA: TGTGCCAGCAGTTACTCGCGGGACATTCAGTACTTC
CDR3 protein: CASSYSRDIQYF

clone size: .
D gene: .
J gene: TRBJ1-3
V gene: TRBV19
CDR3 DNA: TGTGCCAGTAGTCTCGACAGAAGAAACACCATATATTTT
CDR3 protein: CASSLDRRNTIYF

clone size: .
D gene: .
J gene: TRBJ2-6
V gene: TRBV21-1
CDR3 DNA: TGTGCCAGCAGCAAATTCGACAGGAACTCTGGGGCCAACGTCCTGACTTTC
CDR3 protein: CASSKFDRNSGANVLTF

clone size: few
D gene: TRBD2
J gene: TRBJ2-1
V gene: TRBV6-5
CDR3 DNA: TGTGCCAGCAGTTACAAGCGGGGGGCCGTTTCAGGGCAGTTCTTC
CDR3 protein: CASSYKRGAVSGQFF

clone size: once
D gene: .
J gene: TRBJ2-7
V gene: TRBV6-6
CDR3 DNA: TGTGCCAGCAGTGATGTAGACTCTACCTACGAGCAGTACTTC
CDR3 protein: CASSDVDSTYEQYF

clone size: .
D gene: .
J gene: TRBJ1-4
V gene: TRBV7-9
CDR3 DNA: TGTGCCAGCAGCTTTTTCAGGTCTAATGAAAAACTGTTTTTT
CDR3 protein: CASSFFRSNEKLFF

clone size: few
D gene: TRBD1
J gene: TRBJ2-7
V gene: TRBV10-1
CDR3 DNA: TGCGCCAGCAGTGAGTCAAGGGGGCTATCGAGCGAGCAGTACTTC
CDR3 protein: CASSESRGLSSEQYF

clone size: .
D gene: TRBD1
J gene: TRBJ2-5
V gene: TRBV4-1
CDR3 DNA: TGCGCCAGCAGCCAGGTGACAGGGGGCAAAAGGGAGACCCAGTACTTC
CDR3 protein: CASSQVTGGKRETQYF

clone size: once
D gene: .
J gene: TRBJ2-3
V gene: TRBV4-1
CDR3 DNA: TGCGCCAGCAGCCGAGGGGACGGGGGGCAGGGAGATACGCAGTATTTT
CDR3 protein: CASSRGDGGQGDTQYF

clone size: .
D gene: .
J gene: TRBJ2-3
V gene: TRBV2
CDR3 DNA: TGTGCCAGCAGTACCCGACAGACAGATACGCAGTATTTT
CDR3 protein: CASSTRQTDTQYF